This T cell receptor (beta chain) was sequenced during a study of blood T cell repertoires in COVID-19. Produced via immunoSEQ multiplex PCR; TCRdb's table is partial and in-frame only. The sample lists under 300,000 clones; 86% were seen once. The V gene lost 3 bases and the J gene lost 6 bases, with 16 bases spanning the gap. Germline V gene data show CDR1 as SGHRS and CDR2 as YFSETQ. There are 15 residues in the CDR3. The TCR originated in an elderly man with acute or convalescent COVID-19. V usage is TRBV5-1 and J usage is TRBJ2-1; D is possibly TRBD1 (6 bases). The sample consisted of peripheral blood. CDR3 region: CASSWGPPSGNEQFF. The DNA for the CDR3 is TGCGCCAGCAGCTGGGGGCCCCCCTCCGGCAATGAGCAGTTCTTC.